The rows below give T cell receptor beta chains drawn from one sample of a study of blood T cell repertoires in COVID-19. Only in-frame clones appear in the TCRdb table, and some are missing; sequencing was by immunoSEQ multiplex PCR. The sample includes some 180,000 clones, roughly 89% of them seen just once. Sequencing was done on a sample of PBMCs or T cells enriched from blood (not recorded which). These TCRs come from a woman aged 25 to 39 who had been exposed to COVID-19. CDR3s include the opening cysteine and the closing phenylalanine or tryptophan. The D gene is left open where the match is weak. Size values are once, few and many counts, or a class for expanded clones, and some rows have none.

abundance	v_gene	d_gene	len	j_gene	CDR3nt	CDR3aa
.	TRBV11-2	TRBD1	16	TRBJ1-5	TGTGCCAGCAGCTTAGCGGGACAGGGTGGCGGTAAGCCCCAGCATTTT	CASSLAGQGGGKPQHF
once	TRBV20-1	.	11	TRBJ2-7	TGCAGTGCACAACCGGGAGTCGAGCAGTACTTC	CSAQPGVEQYF
.	TRBV3-1/TRBV3-2	.	16	TRBJ1-4	TGTGCCAGCAGCCAAGATGGGGGGGTCCACCCTGAAAAACTGTTTTTT	CASSQDGGVHPEKLFF
.	TRBV7-3	TRBD2	16	TRBJ2-3	TGTGCCAGCAGCATCAAGAGCGGGGGAGTCACAGATACGCAGTATTTT	CASSIKSGGVTDTQYF
.	TRBV3-1/TRBV3-2	TRBD2	15	TRBJ2-7	TGTGCCAGCAGCCAAGGCCAGCGGGGGGCCTACGAGCAGTACTTC	CASSQGQRGAYEQYF
few	TRBV5-1	.	16	TRBJ1-2	TGCGCCAGCAGCTTGGATGGTTGGACAAGAAACTATGGCTACACCTTC	CASSLDGWTRNYGYTF
.	TRBV6-2/TRBV6-3	.	13	TRBJ2-3	TGTGCCAGCAGTCGGGACTTCACAGATACGCAGTATTTT	CASSRDFTDTQYF
.	TRBV14	.	17	TRBJ2-7	TGTGCCAGCAGCCAAGATAGTGGCCAGGTTATCTCCTACGAGCAGTACTTC	CASSQDSGQVISYEQYF
.	TRBV2	TRBD2	19	TRBJ2-5	TGTGCCAGCAGTGAGCGGCCAAGGCCCGGCGGGGGTGGTCGTGAGACCCAGTACTTC	CASSERPRPGGGGRETQYF
.	TRBV19	.	15	TRBJ1-5	TGTGCCAGTAGTATAGATGTAGCGACCCATCAGCCCCAGCATTTT	CASSIDVATHQPQHF
.	TRBV5-4	TRBD1	14	TRBJ2-5	TGTGCCAGCAGCCCGACAGGGGCCCATGAGACCCAGTACTTC	CASSPTGAHETQYF
.	TRBV27	TRBD1	16	TRBJ2-1	TGTGCCAGCAGTTTAACCTGGACAGGGGCCAACAATGAGCAGTTCTTC	CASSLTWTGANNEQFF
.	TRBV5-8	.	15	TRBJ1-4	TGTGCCAGCAGCTTGGGGGGCACAACTAATGAAAAACTGTTTTTT	CASSLGGTTNEKLFF
.	TRBV6-6	TRBD1	16	TRBJ1-5	TGTGCCAGCAGTAAGAGACAGGGGGCTGATAATCAGCCCCAGCATTTT	CASSKRQGADNQPQHF
.	TRBV10-3	.	13	TRBJ1-4	TGTGCCATCAGAGGGACTGAGGATGAAAAACTGTTTTTT	CAIRGTEDEKLFF
.	TRBV10-2	.	13	TRBJ1-1	TGCGCCAGCAGTGACCAGGGGCACACTGAAGCTTTCTTT	CASSDQGHTEAFF
.	TRBV14	TRBD2	16	TRBJ2-7	TGTGCCAGCAGCCGGACTAGCGGGGGAAAAAAATACGAGCAGTACTTC	CASSRTSGGKKYEQYF
.	TRBV7-2	.	14	TRBJ2-7	TGTGCCAGCAGCTTAATTGGCGGGTATCTCGAGCAGTACTTC	CASSLIGGYLEQYF
.	TRBV7-9	TRBD1	16	TRBJ2-3	TGTGCCAGCATGACGGGGGACAGGGGGTTCACAGATACGCAGTATTTT	CASMTGDRGFTDTQYF
.	TRBV2	.	15	TRBJ1-2	TGTGCCAGCAGTCGTCAGGCCGTTCTAAACTATGGCTACACCTTC	CASSRQAVLNYGYTF
.	TRBV6-5	TRBD1	13	TRBJ1-6	TGTGCCAGCAAAGGACAGGGCGTCTCACCCCTCCACTTT	CASKGQGVSPLHF
.	TRBV5-1	.	14	TRBJ1-1	TGCGCCAGCAGCTTGTTGACAGGGAACACTGAAGCTTTCTTT	CASSLLTGNTEAFF
.	TRBV30	.	15	TRBJ1-2	TGTGCCTGGAGTAGAGGACTCGACGGGATCTATGGCTACACCTTC	CAWSRGLDGIYGYTF
once	TRBV29-1	.	15	TRBJ1-2	TGCAGCGTTGAAGTCGTATCCGGGATTTGGTCTGGCTACACCTTC	CSVEVVSGIWSGYTF
.	TRBV5-4	.	13	TRBJ1-1	TGTGCCTCGGCTCAAGGGGGATACCCCGAAGCTTTCTTT	CASAQGGYPEAFF
.	TRBV5-1	.	15	TRBJ1-5	TGCGCCAGCAGCTTGGAGGCAGGGGAGAATCAGCCCCAGCATTTT	CASSLEAGENQPQHF
.	TRBV21-1	.	11	TRBJ2-3	TGTGCCAGCAGTAAGAGGATGGCGCAGTATTTT	CASSKRMAQYF
.	TRBV9	.	15	TRBJ2-1	TGTGCCAGCAGCGTAGCTGGAGGAGGCTACAATGAGCAGTTCTTC	CASSVAGGGYNEQFF
.	TRBV11-2	.	12	TRBJ1-1	TGTGCCAGCAGCTTAGATCTCAGTGAAGCTTTCTTT	CASSLDLSEAFF
.	TRBV27	TRBD1	13	TRBJ1-6	TGTGCCAGCAGTTTTACAGGGGACTCACCCCTCCACTTT	CASSFTGDSPLHF
.	TRBV6-5	.	15	TRBJ2-5	TGTGCCAGCAAGGAGGGTCCACAAAACCAAGAGACCCAGTACTTC	CASKEGPQNQETQYF
.	TRBV4-2	TRBD1	16	TRBJ2-7	TGTGCCAGCAGCCAAGAGGATGGACAGGGGCGCCACGAGCAGTACTTC	CASSQEDGQGRHEQYF
.	TRBV7-9	.	11	TRBJ1-1	TGTGCCAGCAGCCGGGGCACTGAAGCTTTCTTT	CASSRGTEAFF
.	TRBV3-1/TRBV3-2	.	14	TRBJ1-1	TGTGCCAGCAGCCAAGCCAGGGTGAACACTGAAGCTTTCTTT	CASSQARVNTEAFF
.	TRBV5-1	TRBD2	15	TRBJ2-5	TGCGCCAGCAGCCCCGCGGGGGGGAGGAAAGAGACCCAGTACTTC	CASSPAGGRKETQYF
.	TRBV4-3	.	13	TRBJ2-7	TGCGCCAGCAGCCTACGGCTAGCAGACGAGCAGTACTTC	CASSLRLADEQYF
.	TRBV4-1	TRBD1	17	TRBJ1-5	TGCGCCAGCAGCTTGACCCCGGAGACAGGGGTCAATCAGCCCCAGCATTTT	CASSLTPETGVNQPQHF
.	TRBV4-1	.	13	TRBJ2-1	TGCGCCAGCAGCACGACTCCTTTCGTTGAGCAGTTCTTC	CASSTTPFVEQFF
.	TRBV19	.	15	TRBJ2-7	TGTGCCAGTAGTATCGGGCAGGGTCTGAACTACGAGCAGTACTTC	CASSIGQGLNYEQYF
.	TRBV27	.	15	TRBJ1-5	TGTGCCAGCAGTGCCTCGGTGAGACGGGATCAGCCCCAGCATTTT	CASSASVRRDQPQHF
.	TRBV3-1/TRBV3-2	TRBD2	17	TRBJ2-3	TGTGCCAGCAGCCCCACAGGTAGCGGGGGGGATGTCGCTACGCAGTATTTT	CASSPTGSGGDVATQYF
.	TRBV7-8	.	17	TRBJ2-7	TGTGCCAGCAGCTTATTCGCCGCAGGGCAAGTTTTTAACGAGCAGTACTTC	CASSLFAAGQVFNEQYF
.	TRBV7-2	.	14	TRBJ1-4	TGTGCCAGCAGCTTAGAACAGGCGGATGAAAAACTGTTTTTT	CASSLEQADEKLFF
.	TRBV6-5	.	13	TRBJ2-7	TGTGCCAGCGCAGTCCCTTCAGCGCGCGAGCAGTACTTC	CASAVPSAREQYF
.	TRBV11-2	TRBD2	17	TRBJ2-1	TGTGCCAGCAGCCCCCGCGGGGGCGGGGGGTCCTACAATGAGCAGTTCTTC	CASSPRGGGGSYNEQFF
.	TRBV2	.	16	TRBJ1-4	TGTGCCAGCAGTGAAGGTGGCGGATTCGCTAATGAAAAACTGTTTTTT	CASSEGGGFANEKLFF
.	TRBV23-1	.	15	TRBJ2-7	TGCGCCAGCAGTCACCTAAACAGGGAGGGCTACGAGCAGTACTTC	CASSHLNREGYEQYF
.	TRBV18	.	14	TRBJ1-3	TGTGCCAGCTCACCACTGACGGGGGACGGAACCATATATTTT	CASSPLTGDGTIYF
few	TRBV3-1/TRBV3-2	.	15	TRBJ1-1	TGTGCCAGCAGCCAAGGAGCGAAGTTGAACACTGAAGCTTTCTTT	CASSQGAKLNTEAFF
.	TRBV6-2/TRBV6-3	TRBD1	16	TRBJ1-4	TGTGCCAGCAGTTCCGGACAGGAATCAACTAATGAAAAACTGTTTTTT	CASSSGQESTNEKLFF
.	TRBV7-3	TRBD2	15	TRBJ2-5	TGTGCCAGCAGCTTCACTAGCGGCCGGTCGGAGACCCAGTACTTC	CASSFTSGRSETQYF
.	TRBV9	.	13	TRBJ1-2	TGTGCCAGCAGCGGGGGGCTCGCCTATGGCTACACCTTC	CASSGGLAYGYTF
.	TRBV18	.	16	TRBJ1-5	TGTGCCAGCTCACCACCGCTCTCGGCTAGAAATCAGCCCCAGCATTTT	CASSPPLSARNQPQHF